Sequencing of this T cell receptor (beta chain) was carried out in a study of blood T cell repertoires in COVID-19. The overall study: Acute and convalescent COVID-19 samples came from the United States, Italy and Spain. T cells, B-cell-depleted T cells, or PBMCs supplied cDNA or gDNA.

Original analysis: Quantification of nucleated cells was approximated via reference gene primer amplification. Measured with immunoSEQ multiplex PCR; TCRdb has only the in-frame clones, and not every one. V, J and clone size are taken as reported in that table, and D and trimming were inferred from the DNA itself. The sample includes some 150,000 clones, about 85% of them seen just once. J gave up 6 bases and V 0 bases, and 16 bases lay outside the gene matches. Germline loops: CDR1 KGHSH, CDR2 LQKENI. The CDR3 is 18 residues long. The V and J genes are TRBV18 and TRBJ1-2, with 7 bases identical to TRBD1. The receptor was derived from a woman in her seventies with acute or convalescent COVID-19. Sequenced: peripheral blood. The CDR3 coding sequence is TGTGCCAGCTCACCACCGAGGGGACAGTCCACCTCTATTGATGGCTACACCTTC. Amino acid sequence: CASSPPRGQSTSIDGYTF. Variable domain in full (rest from reference TRBV18 and TRBJ1-2): NAGVMQNPRHLVRRRGQEARLRCSPMKGHSHVYWYRQLPEEGLKFMVYLQKENIIDESGMPKERFSAEFPKEGPSILRIQQVVRGDSAAYFCASSPPRGQSTSIDGYTFGSGTRLTVV.